This T cell receptor (beta chain) is from a study of beta chain features in type 1 diabetes. Only a few counts were recorded for this clone. The germline gives CDR1 LGHNA, CDR2 YSLEER. The CDR3 loop spans 15 amino acids. V was shortened by 1 base and J by 7 bases, with 16 bases between the two germline ends. Expressed TCRB transcripts were sequenced because the isolated RNA had all been reverse transcribed beforehand. Measured with immunoSEQ multiplex PCR; TCRdb has only the in-frame clones, and not every one. Here the sample spans fewer than 350,000 clones, roughly 21% being singletons. The origin of this receptor is a woman between 18 and 30 years old in good health. Sequencing was carried out using naive CD4+ T cells from blood. The chain carries TRBV4-3 and TRBJ1-2; D possibly corresponds to TRBD1 (6 bases). CDR3: CASSQVAAGAAGYTF. CDR3 bases: TGCGCCAGCAGCCAAGTTGCGGCAGGGGCGGCTGGCTACACCTTC.